These 27 T cell receptor beta chains were sequenced from one sample in a study of cytomegalovirus exposure and HLA in healthy donors. Researchers ran the PCR with 60 Vbeta and 13 Jbeta primers. Only in-frame clones appear in the TCRdb table, and some are missing; sequencing was by immunoSEQ multiplex PCR. The sample includes approximately 290,000 clones, about four fifths of them seen just once. Material: PBMCs. Receptors were obtained from a girl aged 2 to 10 in good health and CMV-seronegative.

Here the CDR3 reads CASSLTGSYNSPLHF. As DNA, the CDR3 is TGCGCCAGCAGCTTGACAGGATCCTATAATTCACCCCTCCACTTT. The chain joins TRBV5-1 to TRBJ1-6, with D maybe TRBD1 (5 bases). V was clipped by 1 base and J by 1 base, with 6 bases between them. CDR3 length: 15 residues. Germline V lookup: CDR1 SGHRS, CDR2 YFSETQ. Combining the CDR3 with reference TRBV5-1 and TRBJ1-6 gives the whole variable domain KAGVTQTPRYLIKTRGQQVTLSCSPISGHRSVSWYQQTPGQGLQFLFEYFSETQRNKGNFPGRFSGRQFSNSRSEMNVSTLELGDSALYLCASSLTGSYNSPLHFGNGTRLTVT.

V and J are TRBV19 and TRBJ1-1; the D is unclear. This CDR3 region has 15 residues. Germline V gene data show CDR1 as LNHDA and CDR2 as SQIVND (reference sequence). V was trimmed by 4 bases and J by 1 base, leaving 13 bases between them. CDR3 nucleotide sequence: TGTGCCAGTAGTACGGGAGATCTGGAGAACACTGAAGCTTTCTTT. Its translation: CASSTGDLENTEAFF.

This chain connects TRBV5-1 to TRBJ2-1, with 9 bases matching TRBD1. J was trimmed by 1 base and V by 3 bases; bases with no gene match: 2. Looked up from germline, CDR1 is SGHRS and CDR2 is YFSETQ. The CDR3 spans 15 residues. In nucleotides, the CDR3 is TGCGCCAGCAGCTGGACAGGGGATTCCTACAATGAGCAGTTCTTC. Protein product: CASSWTGDSYNEQFF.

The V and J genes are TRBV30 and TRBJ1-6; D is undetermined. Germline assignment: CDR1 GTSNPN and CDR2 SVGIG (reference sequence). This CDR3 has 14 residues. Trimming cost V 4 bases and J 0 bases, with 7 bases left between them. The CDR3, as DNA: TGTGCCTGGAATGAGAACTCCTATAATTCACCCCTCCACTTT. Translation gives CAWNENSYNSPLHF.

The genes are TRBV30 and TRBJ1-2; perhaps TRBD1 as D (6 bases). The CDR3 contains 13 residues. Germline V gene lookup returns CDR1 GTSNPN and CDR2 SVGIG (reference sequence). V was clipped by 1 base and J by 8 bases, with 14 bases between them. CDR3: CAWSATGQRGYTF. DNA of the CDR3: TGTGCCTGGAGTGCGACAGGTCAACGCGGCTACACCTTC.

The gene calls are TRBV10-3 and TRBJ2-7; 13 bases map to TRBD2. Germline CDR1 is ENHRY and CDR2 is SYGVKD. Trimming cost V 2 bases and J 1 base; bases outside gene matches: 11. The CDR3 consists of 19 residues. Here the CDR3 DNA reads TGTGCCATCAGTGAGGTATGGGGACTAGCGGGACGGGGGTCCTACGAGCAGTACTTC. It is translated as CAISEVWGLAGRGSYEQYF.

J is TRBJ2-3 and V is TRBV6-6; possibly TRBD1 for D (5 bases). Between the trimmed V and J ends, which lost 6 bases and 3 bases, there was a span of 13 bases. The CDR3 has 14 residues. Germline V gives CDR1 MNHNY, CDR2 SVGAGI (reference sequence). The CDR3 nucleotides read TGTGCCAGCAGCTGGTGGCAGGGTACAGATACGCAGTATTTT. Encoded protein: CASSWWQGTDTQYF.

The gene calls are TRBV5-5 and TRBJ2-7, with 10 bases matching TRBD1. V lost 2 bases and J lost 6; bases outside the gene matches: 5. The CDR3 is made up of 14 amino acids. Germline CDR1 is SGHKS and CDR2 is YYEKEE (reference sequence). The CDR3 loop is CASSFSGTGAEQYF. CDR3 in DNA: TGTGCCAGCAGCTTCAGCGGGACAGGGGCCGAGCAGTACTTC. Full variable domain (outside the CDR3, taken from reference TRBV5-5 and TRBJ2-7): DAGVTQSPTHLIKTRGQQVTLRCSPISGHKSVSWYQQVLGQGPQFIFQYYEKEERGRGNFPDRFSARQFPNYSSELNVNALLLGDSALYLCASSFSGTGAEQYFGPGTRLTVT.

V gene TRBV29-1 combines with J gene TRBJ2-7; maybe TRBD2 (6 bases). V was trimmed by 4 bases and J by 5 bases, leaving 21 bases between them. Per the germline V gene, CDR1 is SQVTM and CDR2 is ANQGSEA. The CDR3 runs 15 residues. CDR3 loop: CSVVGRGTPFNEQYF. CDR3 sequence (DNA): TGCAGCGTTGTAGGCAGAGGGACTCCCTTTAACGAGCAGTACTTC.

The rearrangement links TRBV6-5 to TRBJ2-7; D gene unclear. The CDR3 runs to 14 residues. Trimming pared 6 bases from V and 3 bases from J, leaving 15 bases between. In germline, CDR1 is MNHEY, CDR2 SVGAGI. CDR3 DNA: TGTGCCAGCAGCCCTGGCCTTGCTGGCTACGAGCAGTACTTC. Translating gives CASSPGLAGYEQYF.

The rearrangement joins TRBV9 to TRBJ1-4, with D possibly matching TRBD1 (5 bases). The V and J ends lost 0 bases and 7 bases respectively, with 13 bases between them. The germline gives CDR1 SGDLS, CDR2 YYNGEE. The CDR3 consists of 15 residues. CDR3 sequence: CASSVEGAQGEKLFF. DNA of the CDR3: TGTGCCAGCAGCGTAGAAGGGGCGCAAGGTGAAAAACTGTTTTTT.

The chain couples TRBV10-3 to TRBJ2-7, with TRBD1 as a possible D gene (5 bases). Germline V gene data show CDR1 as ENHRY and CDR2 as SYGVKD. The germline V and J ends were trimmed by 2 bases and 5 bases, with 13 bases remaining between them. This CDR3 region has 14 residues. CDR3: CAISERQGNDEQYF. CDR3 bases: TGTGCCATCAGTGAGAGGCAGGGCAACGACGAGCAGTACTTC.

V gene TRBV9 combines with J gene TRBJ2-3; D uncertain. V lost 4 bases, J lost 0 bases, and 12 bases lay in between. The CDR3 is 15 amino acids. From germline, CDR1 is SGDLS and CDR2 YYNGEE. For the CDR3, the DNA is TGTGCCAGCAGCCCCGCAGGCTTTAGCACAGATACGCAGTATTTT. It codes for CASSPAGFSTDTQYF.

Regarding this clone: The same CDR3 arises from other DNA sequences in this sample as well. The V gene is TRBV2, the J gene TRBJ2-4; maybe TRBD1 (6 bases). Per the germline V gene, CDR1 is SNHLY and CDR2 is FYNNEI. V lost 1 base, J lost 5 bases, and 6 bases lay in between. This CDR3 region has 13 residues. CDR3 sequence: CASSEGTENIQYF. CDR3 DNA sequence: TGTGCCAGCAGTGAAGGGACAGAAAACATTCAGTACTTC.

DNA for the CDR3: TGTGCCAGCAGCTTGGCCGGACTACCGTTGATTCCAGCCACCGGGGAGCTGTTTTTT. It encodes CASSLAGLPLIPATGELFF. The chain combines TRBV5-4 with TRBJ2-2; D is perhaps TRBD2 (6 bases). CDR1 is SGHNT, CDR2 YYREEE, per germline (reference sequence). The CDR3 is 19 amino acids. V shed 0 bases and J shed 4 bases, with 22 bases lying between them.

This chain uses TRBV27 with TRBJ2-7, with unresolved D. Germline loops: CDR1 MNHEY, CDR2 SMNVEV (reference sequence). The CDR3 runs to 13 residues. Between the trimmed V and J ends, which lost 3 bases and 6 bases, there was a span of 12 bases. CDR3 in DNA: TGTGCCAGCAGTTTGTCGGCTAGGATCGAGCAGTACTTC. Residues: CASSLSARIEQYF.

This clone was observed a handful of times. The CDR3 sequence is CASRLTGGNQPQHF. The DNA for the CDR3 is TGTGCCAGTCGACTGACAGGAGGCAATCAGCCCCAGCATTTT. The V call is TRBV27, the J call TRBJ1-5, with D possibly TRBD1 on 6 matching bases. The CDR3 runs 14 residues. Trimming pared 9 bases from V and 2 bases from J, leaving 14 bases between. Germline-derived CDR1 and CDR2 are MNHEY and SMNVEV (reference sequence).

The V gene is TRBV18, the J gene TRBJ2-7; TRBD2 is a possible D gene (5 bases). V lost 3 bases and J lost 2, with 11 bases in between. The CDR3 loop spans 14 amino acids. Germline CDR1 is KGHSH and CDR2 is LQKENI. In DNA, the CDR3 is TGTGCCAGCTCACCGGGGAGTTGGGCCTACGAGCAGTACTTC. It specifies CASSPGSWAYEQYF.

The rearrangement uses TRBV19 and TRBJ1-5; 9 nucleotides agree with TRBD1. V was pared by 6 bases and J by 6 bases, with 6 bases of the junction left unmatched. Germline CDR1 reads LNHDA; CDR2 reads SQIVND (reference sequence). CDR3 length: 14 residues. This CDR3 reads CASSTDRGGQPQHF. CDR3 coding DNA: TGTGCCAGTAGCACGGACAGGGGAGGTCAGCCCCAGCATTTT. Together with reference TRBV19 and TRBJ1-5, the CDR3 gives the full variable domain: DGGITQSPKYLFRKEGQNVTLSCEQNLNHDAMYWYRQDPGQGLRLIYYSQIVNDFQKGDIAEGYSVSREKKESFPLTVTSAQKNPTAFYLCASSTDRGGQPQHFGDGTRLSIL.

This clone was seen only a few times. V gene TRBV4-2 combines with J gene TRBJ2-1; the match to TRBD2 covers 10 bases. Per germline, CDR1 LGHNA and CDR2 YNFKEQ. There are 16 residues in the CDR3. After removal of 1 base from V and 7 bases from J, the junction contained 7 bases not matched to a gene. The chain's CDR3 is CASSQVFTSGVNEQFF. The CDR3 DNA follows: TGTGCCAGCAGCCAAGTGTTTACTAGCGGGGTGAATGAGCAGTTCTTC.

The chain has TRBV9 and TRBJ1-2, with a possible D match to TRBD1 (5 bases). Trimming took off 3 bases at V and 5 bases at J, with 17 bases between the two ends. The CDR3 runs 15 residues. CDR1 and CDR2 (germline): SGDLS, YYNGEE. The chain's CDR3 is CASSAKSGGGYGYTF. CDR3 in DNA: TGTGCCAGCAGCGCAAAATCGGGGGGGGGTTATGGCTACACCTTC.

J is TRBJ1-5 and V is TRBV19; no definite D call. Trimming pared 1 base from V and 3 bases from J, leaving 7 bases between. The CDR3 has 14 amino acids. Germline V gene data show CDR1 as LNHDA and CDR2 as SQIVND (reference sequence). CDR3 nucleotide sequence: TGTGCCAGTAGTATAGGGCCGAACAATCAGCCCCAGCATTTT. Translation gives CASSIGPNNQPQHF.

The V and J genes are TRBV10-1 and TRBJ2-1; tentative D call: TRBD1 (5 bases). Trimming took 3 bases from V and 6 from J, leaving 6 bases between them. Germline CDR1 reads WNHNN; CDR2 reads SYGVQD (reference sequence). The CDR3 loop spans 12 amino acids. The CDR3 region has the DNA TGCGCCAGCAGTGACAGGGCCAATGAGCAGTTCTTC. Residues: CASSDRANEQFF.

Notes on this clone: Other DNA variants within this sample encode the same CDR3. The rearrangement links TRBV5-1 to TRBJ1-4; 7 bases fit TRBD1. V lost 5 bases and J lost 4; bases outside the gene matches: 5. This CDR3 comprises 14 residues. Germline V lookup: CDR1 SGHRS, CDR2 YFSETQ. The CDR3 coding sequence is TGCGCCAGCAGTCCGGGACAGATTAATGAAAAACTGTTTTTT. Its protein is CASSPGQINEKLFF.

V is TRBV6-5 and J is TRBJ2-5; D call uncertain. The germline CDR1 and CDR2 sequences are MNHEY and SVGAGI. V lost 5 bases and J 5 bases, leaving 12 bases between the germline ends. This CDR3 region has 13 residues. In DNA, the CDR3 is TGTGCCAGCAGTAATTGGGTGGAGGAGACCCAGTACTTC. Protein: CASSNWVEETQYF.

The chain has TRBV7-9 and TRBJ1-1, with D uncertain. From germline, CDR1 is SEHNR and CDR2 FQNEAQ (reference sequence). Trimming shortened V by 5 bases and J by 0 bases, and 13 bases separated the two germline ends. The length of the CDR3 is 15 residues. The CDR3 coding sequence is TGTGCCAGCAGCCCCCCGGGGAGGGTGAACACTGAAGCTTTCTTT. Its protein product is CASSPPGRVNTEAFF.

The rearrangement joins TRBV5-1 to TRBJ2-5, with TRBD2 identical over 9 bases. The CDR3 length is 19 residues. The ends lost 3 bases at V and 2 bases at J; junction bases unmatched: 17. Germline V lookup: CDR1 SGHRS, CDR2 YFSETQ. The CDR3, as DNA: TGCGCCAGCAGCTCAACGGGATACGGGGTAGCGGGAGCTCAAGAGACCCAGTACTTC. Translated: CASSSTGYGVAGAQETQYF. The whole variable domain, remainder taken from reference TRBV5-1 and TRBJ2-5, is KAGVTQTPRYLIKTRGQQVTLSCSPISGHRSVSWYQQTPGQGLQFLFEYFSETQRNKGNFPGRFSGRQFSNSRSEMNVSTLELGDSALYLCASSSTGYGVAGAQETQYFGPGTRLLVL.